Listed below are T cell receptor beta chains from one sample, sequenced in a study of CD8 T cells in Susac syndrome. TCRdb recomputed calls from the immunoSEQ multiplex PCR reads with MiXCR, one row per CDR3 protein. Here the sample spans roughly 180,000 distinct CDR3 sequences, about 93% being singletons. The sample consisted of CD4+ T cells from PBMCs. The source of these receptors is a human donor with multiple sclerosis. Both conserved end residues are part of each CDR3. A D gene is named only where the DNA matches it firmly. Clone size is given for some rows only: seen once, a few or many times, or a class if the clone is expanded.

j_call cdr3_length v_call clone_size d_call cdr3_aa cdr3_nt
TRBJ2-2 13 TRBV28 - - CASSWEGTGELFF TGTGCCAGCAGCTGGGAAGGCACCGGGGAGCTGTTTTTT
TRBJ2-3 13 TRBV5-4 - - CASSLEQHSTQYF TGTGCCAGCAGCTTGGAGCAGCATAGTACGCAGTATTTT
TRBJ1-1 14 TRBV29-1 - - CSVEAVGIGTEAFF TGCAGCGTTGAAGCCGTGGGGATCGGCACTGAAGCTTTCTTT
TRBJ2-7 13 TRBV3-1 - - CASSQVGAHEQYF TGTGCCAGCAGCCAAGTTGGAGCCCACGAGCAGTACTTC
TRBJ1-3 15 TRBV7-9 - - CASSPGGTVGNTIYF TGTGCCAGCAGCCCCGGGGGGACCGTTGGAAACACCATATATTTT
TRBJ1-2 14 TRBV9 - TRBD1 CASSATGQGYGYTF TGTGCCAGCAGCGCCACGGGACAGGGCTATGGCTACACCTTC
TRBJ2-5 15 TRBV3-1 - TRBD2 CASSRTSTSLETQYF TGTGCCAGCAGCCGGACTAGCACTTCCCTGGAGACCCAGTACTTC
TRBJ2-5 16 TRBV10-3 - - CAISESSTSNQETQYF TGTGCCATCAGTGAGTCCTCTACTAGCAATCAAGAGACCCAGTACTTC
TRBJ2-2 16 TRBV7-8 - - CASSLEQQEGTGELFF TGTGCCAGCAGCTTAGAACAGCAAGAGGGAACCGGGGAGCTGTTTTTT
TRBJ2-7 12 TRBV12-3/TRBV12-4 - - CASSRENGEQYF TGTGCCAGCAGCCGGGAGAATGGCGAGCAGTACTTC
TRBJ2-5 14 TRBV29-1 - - CSAREGNQQETQYF TGCAGCGCCCGTGAGGGGAACCAACAAGAGACCCAGTACTTC
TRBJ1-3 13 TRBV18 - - CASSPWTGNTIYF TGTGCCAGCTCACCATGGACTGGAAACACCATATATTTT
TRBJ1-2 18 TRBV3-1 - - CASSQDLMNGAVSYGYTF TGTGCCAGCAGCCAAGATCTCATGAATGGGGCGGTTAGCTATGGCTACACCTTC
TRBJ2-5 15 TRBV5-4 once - CASSQSGLAQETQYF TGTGCCAGCAGCCAATCCGGACTTGCACAAGAGACCCAGTACTTC
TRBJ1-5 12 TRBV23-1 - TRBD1 CAWGQGAQPQHF TGCGCCTGGGGACAGGGGGCTCAGCCCCAGCATTTT
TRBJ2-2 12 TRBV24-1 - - CATISYTGELFF TGTGCCACCATAAGTTACACCGGGGAGCTGTTTTTT
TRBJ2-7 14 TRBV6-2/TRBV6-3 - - CASSYSAGTYEQYF TGTGCCAGCAGTTACTCGGCTGGAACCTACGAGCAGTACTTC
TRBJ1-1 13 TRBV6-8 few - CASSYGQRTEAFF TGTGCCAGCAGTTACGGGCAAAGAACTGAAGCTTTCTTT
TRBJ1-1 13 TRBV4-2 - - CASSQERVRKAFF TGTGCCAGCAGCCAAGAACGGGTTCGAAAAGCTTTCTTT
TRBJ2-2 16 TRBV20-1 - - CSAREWGAANTGELFF TGCAGTGCTAGAGAATGGGGGGCGGCGAACACCGGGGAGCTGTTTTTT
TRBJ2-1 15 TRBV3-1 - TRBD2 CASSPESGRASEQFF TGTGCCAGCAGCCCCGAGAGCGGGAGGGCCTCTGAGCAGTTCTTC
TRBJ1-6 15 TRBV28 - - CASSFHGTGNSPLHF TGTGCCAGCAGTTTCCATGGGACGGGGAATTCACCCCTCCACTTT
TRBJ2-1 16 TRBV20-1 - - CSALSVRAGWDNEQFF TGCAGTGCCCTTTCCGTGAGGGCAGGCTGGGACAATGAGCAGTTCTTC
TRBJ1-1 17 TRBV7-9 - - CASSLDRWGWMNTEAFF TGTGCCAGCAGCTTAGATCGCTGGGGGTGGATGAACACTGAAGCTTTCTTT
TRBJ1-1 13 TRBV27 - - CATKGVGNTEAFF TGTGCCACCAAGGGGGTTGGGAACACTGAAGCTTTCTTT
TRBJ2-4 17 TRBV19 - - CASSPETGNLAKNIQYF TGTGCCAGTAGTCCCGAGACGGGTAATCTAGCCAAAAACATTCAGTACTTC
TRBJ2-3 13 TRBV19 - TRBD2 CASRSNGGSAQYF TGTGCCAGTAGATCGAACGGGGGGTCAGCGCAGTATTTT
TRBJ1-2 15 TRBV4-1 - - CASSSAYKGMGGYTF TGCGCCAGCAGCTCCGCCTACAAGGGGATGGGTGGCTACACCTTC
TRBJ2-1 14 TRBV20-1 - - CSATRNADPDEQFF TGCAGCGCCACCCGAAATGCCGATCCCGATGAGCAGTTCTTC
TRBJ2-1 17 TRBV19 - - CASSNPSARGSYNEQFF TGTGCCAGTAGTAACCCTTCCGCAAGGGGCTCCTACAATGAGCAGTTCTTC
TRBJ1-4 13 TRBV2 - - CASSDQIHEKLFF TGTGCCAGCAGTGATCAGATTCACGAAAAACTGTTTTTT
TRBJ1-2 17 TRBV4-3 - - CASSPDPTRGGGYGYTF TGCGCCAGCAGCCCCGACCCGACCAGGGGAGGAGGGTATGGCTACACCTTC
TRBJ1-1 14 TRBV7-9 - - CASSFQGVDTEAFF TGTGCCAGCAGCTTCCAGGGTGTGGACACTGAAGCTTTCTTT
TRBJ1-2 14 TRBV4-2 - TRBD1 CASSQGGGPYGYTF TGTGCCAGCAGCCAAGGAGGGGGCCCCTATGGCTACACCTTC
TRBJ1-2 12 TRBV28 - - CASSLSVYGYTF TGTGCCAGCAGTTTGTCTGTCTATGGCTACACCTTC
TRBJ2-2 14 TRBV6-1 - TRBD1 CASSLQGATGELFF TGTGCCAGCAGCCTACAGGGGGCCACCGGGGAGCTGTTTTTT
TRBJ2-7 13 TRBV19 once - CASSMPGRNEQYF TGTGCCAGTAGTATGCCAGGGAGGAACGAGCAGTACTTC
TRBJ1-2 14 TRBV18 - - CASSPQSFSDGYTF TGTGCCAGCTCACCGCAGAGTTTCTCTGATGGCTACACCTTC
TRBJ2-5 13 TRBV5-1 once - CASSLDPQETQYF TGCGCCAGCAGCCTGGACCCACAGGAGACCCAGTACTTC
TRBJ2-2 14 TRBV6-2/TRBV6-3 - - CASSRDMNTGELFF TGTGCCAGCAGCCGGGACATGAACACCGGGGAGCTGTTTTTT
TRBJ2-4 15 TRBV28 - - CASSLSLLAKNIQYF TGTGCCAGCAGTTTATCCCTCCTAGCCAAAAACATTCAGTACTTC
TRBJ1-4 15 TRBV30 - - CAWSPGILTNEKLFF TGTGCCTGGAGTCCAGGGATCCTAACTAATGAAAAACTGTTTTTT
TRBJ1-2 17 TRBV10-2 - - CASSESGRQGLGYGYTF TGCGCCAGCAGTGAGTCGGGCCGGCAGGGGCTAGGCTATGGCTACACCTTC
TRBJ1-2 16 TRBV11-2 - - CASSFGSLGTAYGYTF TGTGCCAGCAGCTTCGGCTCCCTAGGGACCGCATATGGCTACACCTTC
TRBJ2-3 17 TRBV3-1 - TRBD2 CASSQGTSGGETDTQYF TGTGCCAGCAGCCAAGGGACTAGCGGGGGGGAGACAGATACGCAGTATTTT
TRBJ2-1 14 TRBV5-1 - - CASSFSPTQGEQFF TGCGCCAGCAGCTTTTCCCCTACACAGGGAGAGCAGTTCTTC
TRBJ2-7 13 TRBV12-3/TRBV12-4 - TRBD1 CASSTGTGLEQYF TGTGCCAGCAGTACCGGGACAGGGCTCGAGCAGTACTTC
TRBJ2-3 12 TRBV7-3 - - CASSLFGDTQYF TGTGCCAGCAGCTTATTCGGGGATACGCAGTATTTT
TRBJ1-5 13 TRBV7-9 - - CASSLGVNQPQHF TGTGCCAGCAGCTTAGGAGTCAATCAGCCCCAGCATTTT
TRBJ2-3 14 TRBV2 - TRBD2 CASSVSGEADTQYF TGTGCCAGCAGTGTTAGCGGGGAAGCAGATACGCAGTATTTT
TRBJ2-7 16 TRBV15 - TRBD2 CATSRDVGLASYEQYF TGTGCCACCAGCAGAGATGTGGGACTAGCGTCCTACGAGCAGTACTTC
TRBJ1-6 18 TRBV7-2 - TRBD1 CASSFGQGRSSYNSPLHF TGTGCCAGCAGCTTCGGACAGGGAAGGAGCTCCTATAATTCACCCCTCCACTTT
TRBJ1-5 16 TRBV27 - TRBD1 CASSTDRGQGNQPQHF TGTGCCAGCAGTACGGACAGGGGGCAGGGCAATCAGCCCCAGCATTTT
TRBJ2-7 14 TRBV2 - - CASSVSGRAYEQYF TGTGCCAGCAGTGTGTCGGGCCGAGCCTACGAGCAGTACTTC
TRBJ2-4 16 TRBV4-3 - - CASSHRQSLAKNIQYF TGCGCCAGCAGCCATAGACAGAGTCTAGCCAAAAACATTCAGTACTTC
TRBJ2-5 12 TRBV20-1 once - CSAPSGGETQYF TGCAGTGCTCCGTCGGGGGGCGAGACCCAGTACTTC
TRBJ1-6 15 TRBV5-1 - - CASSLVGTGNSPLHF TGCGCCAGCAGCTTGGTGGGGACGGGAAATTCACCCCTCCACTTT